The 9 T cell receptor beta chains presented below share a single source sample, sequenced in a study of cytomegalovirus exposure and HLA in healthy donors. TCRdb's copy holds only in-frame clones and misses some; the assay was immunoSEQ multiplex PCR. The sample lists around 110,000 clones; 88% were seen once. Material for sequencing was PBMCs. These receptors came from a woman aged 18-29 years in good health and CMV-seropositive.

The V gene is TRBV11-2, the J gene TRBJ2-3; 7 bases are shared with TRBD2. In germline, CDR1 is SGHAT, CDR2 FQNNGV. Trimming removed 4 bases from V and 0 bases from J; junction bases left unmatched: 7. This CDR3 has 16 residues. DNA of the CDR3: TGTGCCAGCAGCTACGGGGGGTTGCCTAGCACAGATACGCAGTATTTT. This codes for CASSYGGLPSTDTQYF.

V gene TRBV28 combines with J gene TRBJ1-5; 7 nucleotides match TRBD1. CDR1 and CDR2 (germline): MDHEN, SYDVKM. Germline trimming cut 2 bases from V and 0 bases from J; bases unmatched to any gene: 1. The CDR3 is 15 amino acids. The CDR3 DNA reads TGTGCCAGCAGTTTAGGGACAGCTAGCAATCAGCCCCAGCATTTT. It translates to CASSLGTASNQPQHF.

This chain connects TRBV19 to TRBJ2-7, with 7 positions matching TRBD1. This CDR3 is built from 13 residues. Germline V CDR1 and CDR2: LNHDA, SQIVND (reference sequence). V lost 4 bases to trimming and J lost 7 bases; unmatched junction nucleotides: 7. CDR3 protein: CASSTNRGQEQYF. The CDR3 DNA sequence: TGTGCCAGTAGTACAAACAGGGGTCAAGAGCAGTACTTC.

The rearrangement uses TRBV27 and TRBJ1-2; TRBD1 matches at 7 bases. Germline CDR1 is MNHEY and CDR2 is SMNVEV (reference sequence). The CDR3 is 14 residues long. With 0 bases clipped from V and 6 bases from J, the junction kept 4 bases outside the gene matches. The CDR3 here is CASSLSRQGNGYTF. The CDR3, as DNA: TGTGCCAGCAGTTTATCGCGACAGGGAAATGGCTACACCTTC.

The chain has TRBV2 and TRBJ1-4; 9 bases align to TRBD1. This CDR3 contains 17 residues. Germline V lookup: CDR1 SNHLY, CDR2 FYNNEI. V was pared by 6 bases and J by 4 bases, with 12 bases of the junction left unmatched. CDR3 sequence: CASSRDRGAAFNEKLFF. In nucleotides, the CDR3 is TGTGCCAGCAGCCGCGACAGGGGGGCCGCCTTTAATGAAAAACTGTTTTTT.

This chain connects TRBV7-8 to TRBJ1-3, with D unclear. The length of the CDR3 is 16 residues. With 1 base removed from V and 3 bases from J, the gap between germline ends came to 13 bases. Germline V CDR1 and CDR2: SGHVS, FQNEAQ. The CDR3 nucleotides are TGTGCCAGCAGCTTAGGGTACCCGGACTTTGGAAACACCATATATTTT. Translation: CASSLGYPDFGNTIYF.

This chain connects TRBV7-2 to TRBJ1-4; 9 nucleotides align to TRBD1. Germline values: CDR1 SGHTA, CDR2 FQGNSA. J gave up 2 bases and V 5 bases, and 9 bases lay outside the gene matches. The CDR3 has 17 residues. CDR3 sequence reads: CASSLQGTGITNEKLFF. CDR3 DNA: TGTGCCAGCAGCCTCCAGGGGACAGGGATTACTAATGAAAAACTGTTTTTT.

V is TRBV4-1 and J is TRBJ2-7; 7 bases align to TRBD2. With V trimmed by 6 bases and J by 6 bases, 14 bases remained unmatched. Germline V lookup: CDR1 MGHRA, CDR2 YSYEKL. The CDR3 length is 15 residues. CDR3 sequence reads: CASRIGDGVAGEQYF. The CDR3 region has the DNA TGCGCCAGCAGGATAGGAGACGGGGTAGCGGGCGAGCAGTACTTC.

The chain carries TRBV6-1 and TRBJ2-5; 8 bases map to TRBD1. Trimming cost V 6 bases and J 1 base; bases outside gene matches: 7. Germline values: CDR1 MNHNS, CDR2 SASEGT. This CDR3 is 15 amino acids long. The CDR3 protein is CASRNRGYLQETQYF. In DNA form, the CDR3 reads TGTGCCAGCAGAAACAGGGGGTACCTCCAAGAGACCCAGTACTTC.